The clone carrying this TCR beta chain showed up just a few times. The data derive from a study of T cells in Graves' hyperthyroidism and ophthalmopathy. RNA transcripts yielded amplified TCR beta CDR3 regions. The primer set for the first-round RT-PCR of the TCR CDR3 was HTBI. TCRdb used MiXCR to reprocess the multiplex PCR reads, holding one entry per CDR3 protein. Here the sample spans 150,000 or so distinct CDR3 sequences, roughly a fifth being singletons. Germline V gene sequence: CDR1 MDHEN, CDR2 SYDVKM. The CDR3 consists of 14 residues. The ends were cut back, 6 bases at V and 0 bases at J, with 9 bases in the middle.

The sample taken for sequencing was blood. The chain uses TRBV28 and TRBJ1-5; D remains unclear. The TCR sequence derives from a woman between 50 and 59 years old with Graves' hyperthyroidism that later progressed to Graves' ophthalmopathy. CDR3 sequence: CASRPGYSNQPQHF. Written as DNA, the CDR3 is TGTGCCAGCAGGCCGGGCTATAGCAATCAGCCCCAGCATTTT.